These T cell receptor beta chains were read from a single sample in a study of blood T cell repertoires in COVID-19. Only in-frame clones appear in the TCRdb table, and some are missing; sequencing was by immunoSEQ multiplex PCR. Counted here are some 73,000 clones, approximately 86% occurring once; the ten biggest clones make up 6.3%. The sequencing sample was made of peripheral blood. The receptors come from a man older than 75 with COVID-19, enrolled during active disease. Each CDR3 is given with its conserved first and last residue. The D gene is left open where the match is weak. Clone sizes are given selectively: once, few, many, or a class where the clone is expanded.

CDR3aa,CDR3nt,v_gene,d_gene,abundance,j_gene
CSASQRGDSRHEQYF,TGCAGTGCTAGTCAACGCGGGGACAGCCGACACGAGCAGTACTTC,TRBV20-1,.,once,TRBJ2-7
CASSLGPGGQFF,TGTGCCAGCAGCTTAGGACCGGGAGGGCAGTTCTTC,TRBV11-2,TRBD2,.,TRBJ2-1
CASSDGTTTDTQYF,TGCGCCAGCAGTGATGGTACAACCACAGATACGCAGTATTTT,TRBV10-2,.,.,TRBJ2-3
CASRAGTGGTTGYEQYF,TGTGCCAGCAGAGCCGGGACAGGGGGCACTACGGGGTACGAGCAGTACTTC,TRBV3-1/TRBV3-2,TRBD1,.,TRBJ2-7
CASSKEPGPPTEAFF,TGCGCCAGCAGCAAAGAACCTGGCCCACCAACTGAAGCTTTCTTT,TRBV5-1,.,once,TRBJ1-1
CASSLGIGQGNTEAFF,TGTGCCAGCAGCCTTGGGATCGGACAGGGTAACACTGAAGCTTTCTTT,TRBV14,TRBD1,.,TRBJ1-1
CASSLGSTEAFF,TGTGCCAGCAGTTTAGGTAGCACTGAAGCTTTCTTT,TRBV28,.,once,TRBJ1-1
CASSQGLAGGRSTDTQYF,TGTGCCAGCAGCCAGGGACTAGCGGGGGGGCGTAGCACAGATACGCAGTATTTT,TRBV7-2,TRBD2,.,TRBJ2-3
CASSLAGLVYEQYF,TGTGCCAGCAGCTTGGCCGGGTTGGTCTACGAGCAGTACTTC,TRBV5-5,.,few,TRBJ2-7
CASSNWGAKGGYTF,TGTGCCAGCAGCAACTGGGGCGCAAAAGGGGGCTACACCTTC,TRBV28,.,.,TRBJ1-2
CATGTGLTEAFF,TGTGCCACCGGGACAGGGCTCACTGAAGCTTTCTTT,TRBV10-3,TRBD1,.,TRBJ1-1
CASSEWDRGRDGYTF,TGTGCCAGCAGTGAATGGGACAGGGGGAGGGATGGCTACACCTTC,TRBV6-1,TRBD1,.,TRBJ1-2
CASSEGQGNGNTIYF,TGTGCCAGCAGTGAAGGACAGGGAAACGGAAACACCATATATTTT,TRBV6-1,TRBD1,.,TRBJ1-3
CASSLEVQETQYF,TGTGCCAGCAGCTTAGAGGTACAAGAGACCCAGTACTTC,TRBV7-3,.,.,TRBJ2-5
CASSGGNSNQPQHF,TGTGCCAGCAGTGGGGGCAATAGCAATCAGCCCCAGCATTTT,TRBV2,.,.,TRBJ1-5
CATGGGFNQPQHF,TGTGCCACCGGTGGGGGCTTTAATCAGCCCCAGCATTTT,TRBV19,.,few,TRBJ1-5
CASSVASGGSTDTQYF,TGTGCCAGCAGCGTAGCTAGCGGGGGGAGCACAGATACGCAGTATTTT,TRBV9,TRBD2,.,TRBJ2-3
CASSLDPGDTEAFF,TGTGCCAGCAGTTTAGATCCAGGGGACACTGAAGCTTTCTTT,TRBV28,.,.,TRBJ1-1
CASSLEAGGLTEAFF,TGTGCCAGCAGCTTAGAAGCAGGGGGCTTGACTGAAGCTTTCTTT,TRBV7-8,TRBD1,few,TRBJ1-1
CSVDRVGKQFF,TGCAGCGTTGACAGGGTCGGTAAGCAGTTCTTC,TRBV29-1,.,.,TRBJ2-1
CSAQGDYGYTF,TGCAGTGCCCAGGGGGACTATGGCTACACCTTC,TRBV20-1,TRBD1,.,TRBJ1-2
CASSEGGSYNSPLHF,TGCGCCAGCAGCGAGGGAGGAAGTTATAATTCACCCCTCCACTTT,TRBV5-1,.,.,TRBJ1-6
CASSLRPGAWSNQPQHF,TGTGCCAGCAGTTTAAGGCCAGGGGCTTGGAGCAATCAGCCCCAGCATTTT,TRBV27,.,once,TRBJ1-5
CATPTGSTGDDGYTF,TGTGCCACCCCGACCGGGAGTACAGGGGATGATGGCTACACCTTC,TRBV10-3,TRBD1,.,TRBJ1-2
CASSQGPGIRAEAFF,TGTGCCAGCAGCCAAGGACCGGGGATTAGGGCTGAAGCTTTCTTT,TRBV3-1/TRBV3-2,.,.,TRBJ1-1
CASSPEGRGAFF,TGTGCCAGCAGCCCGGAGGGGCGTGGAGCTTTCTTT,TRBV3-1/TRBV3-2,.,.,TRBJ1-1
CASSPSNGGLQFF,TGTGCCAGCAGCCCCTCGAACGGAGGCTTGCAGTTCTTC,TRBV5-4,.,.,TRBJ2-1
CASSRNSFQPQHF,TGTGCCAGCAGCAGAAACAGTTTTCAGCCCCAGCATTTT,TRBV12-3/TRBV12-4,.,.,TRBJ1-5
CASSSRQGATGELFF,TGTGCCAGCAGCTCCCGACAGGGGGCCACCGGGGAGCTGTTTTTT,TRBV7-3,TRBD1,.,TRBJ2-2
CASSPLGGSEQYF,TGTGCCAGCAGCCCCCTTGGAGGGTCCGAGCAGTACTTC,TRBV3-1/TRBV3-2,.,.,TRBJ2-7
CASGLGGPGAQYF,TGTGCTAGTGGTTTAGGAGGCCCCGGGGCCCAGTACTTC,TRBV12-5,.,.,TRBJ2-5
CASSPSLTSGGANEQFF,TGTGCCAGCAGCCCAAGTCTTACTAGCGGGGGGGCAAATGAGCAGTTCTTC,TRBV5-4,TRBD2,.,TRBJ2-1
CASRDDRANEQFF,TGTGCCAGCAGGGACGACAGGGCGAATGAGCAGTTCTTC,TRBV2,TRBD1,.,TRBJ2-1
CSVRQGITEAFF,TGCAGCGTTAGACAGGGGATCACTGAAGCTTTCTTT,TRBV29-1,TRBD1,.,TRBJ1-1
CASREAGGYNEQFF,TGCGCCAGCCGAGAAGCAGGGGGCTACAATGAGCAGTTCTTC,TRBV5-1,TRBD1,.,TRBJ2-1
CAIKDRIYTEAFF,TGTGCCATCAAGGACAGGATTTACACTGAAGCTTTCTTT,TRBV10-3,TRBD1,.,TRBJ1-1
CASSHGPGTSGGGEQFF,TGTGCCAGCTCACACGGACCGGGTACTAGCGGGGGAGGGGAGCAGTTCTTC,TRBV9,TRBD2,.,TRBJ2-1
CASRNTGELFF,TGTGCCAGCCGGAACACCGGGGAGCTGTTTTTT,TRBV3-1/TRBV3-2,.,.,TRBJ2-2
CASSIRDRVNEQYF,TGTGCCAGTAGTATCCGGGACAGGGTTAACGAGCAGTACTTC,TRBV19,TRBD1,.,TRBJ2-7
CASSPTAGGGYTF,TGTGCCAGCAGCCCGACAGCCGGTGGGGGCTACACCTTC,TRBV3-1/TRBV3-2,.,.,TRBJ1-2
CASRAGTGGYGYTF,TGTGCCAGCAGAGCCGGGACAGGGGGCTATGGCTACACCTTC,TRBV2,TRBD1,.,TRBJ1-2
CSVDREAGEAFF,TGCAGCGTAGACAGGGAGGCCGGTGAAGCTTTCTTT,TRBV29-1,TRBD1,.,TRBJ1-1
CASSEGQGKRSNQPQHF,TGTGCCAGCAGTGAAGGACAGGGCAAGAGGAGCAATCAGCCCCAGCATTTT,TRBV2,TRBD1,.,TRBJ1-5
CASSDRRDSLFTSGELFF,TGCGCCAGCAGTGATCGACGGGACTCACTTTTTACGAGCGGGGAGCTGTTTTTT,TRBV10-1,.,.,TRBJ2-2
CASGPSYNEQFF,TGTGCTAGTGGTCCTTCCTACAATGAGCAGTTCTTC,TRBV12-5,.,.,TRBJ2-1
CASSPPARGLGYTF,TGTGCCAGCAGCCCCCCCGCCAGGGGGCTTGGCTACACCTTC,TRBV28,TRBD1,.,TRBJ1-2
CASSLAGSGNTIYF,TGTGCCAGCAGCTTAGCGGGGAGTGGAAACACCATATATTTT,TRBV7-2,.,once,TRBJ1-3
CASSLALAGGPGEQFF,TGTGCCAGCAGCTTAGCACTAGCGGGGGGGCCCGGGGAGCAGTTCTTC,TRBV11-2,TRBD2,.,TRBJ2-1
CASTSGGIYGYTF,TGTGCCAGTACCTCGGGGGGCATATATGGCTACACCTTC,TRBV6-4,.,few,TRBJ1-2
CASSSAGLEGNEQYF,TGTGCCAGCAGCTCCGCGGGACTCGAAGGGAACGAGCAGTACTTC,TRBV7-9,.,.,TRBJ2-7
CASRIPNGEKLFF,TGTGCCAGCAGGATCCCTAACGGGGAAAAACTGTTTTTT,TRBV2,.,few,TRBJ1-4
CASSQGEVRHTEAFF,TGTGCCAGCAGCCAAGGGGAGGTTAGGCACACTGAAGCTTTCTTT,TRBV3-1/TRBV3-2,.,.,TRBJ1-1